The TCR beta chain described here comes from a study of shared clonotypes between healthy human individuals. General study results and limits: Exclusively blood specimens were collected; tissue repertoires likely differ.

The authors split each subset's genomic DNA evenly across several immunoSEQ plates. This table comes from immunoSEQ multiplex PCR, and its TCRdb copy is limited to in-frame clones, with some not included. The sample shows about 1 million clones, about three quarters of them seen only once. This clone was seen only a few times. No antigen is known for it. Sequences were obtained from memory CD4+ T cells sorted from blood. Described subset: CD45RA-negative fraction. This clonotype was sampled from a man between 18 and 29 years old in good health.

The chain's CDR3 is CASSSGGAPDEQFF. DNA of the CDR3: TGTGCCAGCAGCTCAGGAGGGGCCCCCGATGAGCAGTTCTTC. This chain connects TRBV7-9 to TRBJ2-1, with a possible D match to TRBD2 (6 bases). V was trimmed by 4 bases and J by 8 bases, leaving 15 bases between them. CDR1 is SEHNR and CDR2 is FQNEAQ in the germline V gene (reference sequence). This CDR3 is built from 14 residues.